The T cell receptor (beta chain) described here comes from a study of beta chain features in type 1 diabetes. Study context: When patients were set against healthy donors, age, gender and cell yields were similar.

In this sample, this clone turned up a few times. Its cognate antigen is unknown. Looked up from germline, CDR1 is SGHAT and CDR2 is FQDESV (reference sequence). V was shortened by 6 bases and J by 5 bases, with 16 bases between the two germline ends. This CDR3 is 14 amino acids long. Naive, central memory, regulatory and stem cell-like memory cells within the CD4+ compartment were sorted using CD45RO/CCR7/CD25/CD127/CD95/CD27. Purities over 95% were achieved in all sorted populations. Study-level findings and limits: When Type 1 diabetes patients were examined, their TCRB CDR3s proved moderately but significantly shorter in all four CD4+ subsets.

Expressed TCRB transcripts were sequenced because the entire RNA isolate underwent reverse transcription. The read count averaged about 3.3 million across naive, central memory and regulatory T cell samples. The data were produced by immunoSEQ multiplex PCR, yet TCRdb's version contains in-frame clones alone and is incomplete. The sample includes 150,000 to 180,000 clones, approximately 10% of them seen just once. The specimen was central memory CD4+ T cells from blood. This clonotype originated in a man under 40 with type 1 diabetes. The J gene is TRBJ1-1, the V gene TRBV11-1; tentative D call: TRBD1 (5 bases). CDR3 sequence: CASSRGGARTEAFF. The CDR3, as DNA: TGTGCCAGCAGTCGGGGAGGGGCAAGGACTGAAGCTTTCTTT. Based on the CDR3 plus reference TRBV11-1 and TRBJ1-1, the full variable domain is EAEVAQSPRYKITEKSQAVAFWCDPISGHATLYWYRQILGQGPELLVQFQDESVVDDSQLPKDRFSAERLKGVDSTLKIQPAELGDSAMYLCASSRGGARTEAFFGQGTRLTVV.